This T cell receptor (beta chain) was sequenced in a study of blood T cell repertoires in COVID-19. Looking at the study overall: The United States, Italy and Spain supplied acute and convalescent COVID-19 samples. The analysed material was cDNA or gDNA that came from T cells, B-cell-depleted T cells, or PBMCs.

This clone appeared once. Clones were read by immunoSEQ multiplex PCR, and TCRdb kept only the in-frame ones, dropping some. The sample yields under 350,000 clones, approximately 90% seen once. V was shortened by 6 bases and J by 4 bases, with 9 bases between the two germline ends. Germline CDR1 SNHLY, CDR2 FYNNEI. The CDR3 has 12 residues. This chain uses TRBV2 with TRBJ1-2, with D maybe TRBD1 (5 bases). Sequencing used peripheral blood. This clonotype originated in a man in his forties or fifties with acute or convalescent COVID-19. The CDR3 protein is CASRTGLYGYTF. The DNA of the CDR3 is TGTGCCAGCAGGACGGGACTCTATGGCTACACCTTC.